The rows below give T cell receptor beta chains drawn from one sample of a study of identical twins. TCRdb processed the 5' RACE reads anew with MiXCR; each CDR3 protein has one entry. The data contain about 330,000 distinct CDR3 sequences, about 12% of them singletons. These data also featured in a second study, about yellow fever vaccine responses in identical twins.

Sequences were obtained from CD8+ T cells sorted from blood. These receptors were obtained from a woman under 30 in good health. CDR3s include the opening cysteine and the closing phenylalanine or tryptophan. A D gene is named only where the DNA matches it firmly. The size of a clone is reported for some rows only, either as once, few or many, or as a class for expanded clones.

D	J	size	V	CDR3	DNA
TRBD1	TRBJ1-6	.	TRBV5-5	CASSFTMGQGNSPLHF	TGTGCCAGCAGCTTTACGATGGGACAGGGGAATTCACCCCTCCACTTT
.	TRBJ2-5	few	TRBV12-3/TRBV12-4	CASDVPGHLYQETQYF	TGTGCCAGCGACGTTCCGGGACACCTTTACCAAGAGACCCAGTACTTC
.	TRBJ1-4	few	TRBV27	CASSLDRTTNEKLFF	TGTGCCAGCAGTTTAGACAGAACAACTAATGAAAAACTGTTTTTT
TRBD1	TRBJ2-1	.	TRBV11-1	CASSDETRQGARSSYNEQFF	TGTGCCAGCAGCGACGAGACCCGACAGGGGGCCCGGAGCTCCTACAATGAGCAGTTCTTC
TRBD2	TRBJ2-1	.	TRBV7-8	CASSLGGSGQFF	TGTGCCAGCAGCTTAGGCGGGAGCGGGCAGTTCTTC
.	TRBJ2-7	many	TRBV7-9	CASSPSSSLPEQYF	TGTGCCAGCAGCCCAAGTAGTTCGCTCCCCGAGCAGTACTTC
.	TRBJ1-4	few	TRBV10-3	CAISEDGATNEKLFF	TGTGCCATCAGTGAGGACGGGGCAACTAATGAAAAACTGTTTTTT
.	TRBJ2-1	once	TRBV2	CASSEGLLWEQFF	TGTGCCAGCAGTGAGGGACTTTTATGGGAGCAGTTCTTC
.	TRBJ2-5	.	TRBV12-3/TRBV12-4	CASSFEGGQETQYF	TGTGCCAGCAGTTTTGAGGGGGGCCAAGAGACCCAGTACTTC
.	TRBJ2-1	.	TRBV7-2	CASSPLPWTVLGNEQFF	TGTGCCAGCAGCCCCCTCCCCTGGACAGTGTTGGGCAATGAGCAGTTCTTC
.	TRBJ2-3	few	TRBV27	CASSLSQRGANTDTQYF	TGTGCCAGCAGTTTATCGCAGCGTGGCGCCAACACAGATACGCAGTATTTT
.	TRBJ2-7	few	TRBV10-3	CAISDNIFREYF	TGTGCCATCAGTGACAATATATTTAGGGAGTACTTC
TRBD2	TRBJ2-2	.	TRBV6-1	CASTERSGGVTGELFF	TGTGCCAGCACAGAACGAAGCGGGGGCGTCACCGGGGAGCTGTTTTTT
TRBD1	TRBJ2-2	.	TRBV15	CATSNGRWQGATGELFF	TGTGCCACCAGCAATGGCCGGTGGCAGGGGGCCACCGGGGAGCTGTTTTTT
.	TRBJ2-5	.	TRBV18	CASSPLRQQETQYF	TGTGCCAGCTCACCACTACGACAACAAGAGACCCAGTACTTC
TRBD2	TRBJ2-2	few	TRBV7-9	CASSLPRGDTGELFF	TGTGCCAGCAGCTTACCTCGGGGGGATACCGGGGAGCTGTTTTTT
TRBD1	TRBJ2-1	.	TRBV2	CASRTGIHNEQFF	TGTGCCAGCAGGACAGGGATCCACAATGAGCAGTTCTTC
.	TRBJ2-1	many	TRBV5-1	CASSLRSDVNNEQFF	TGCGCCAGCAGCTTGAGGTCGGACGTAAACAATGAGCAGTTCTTC
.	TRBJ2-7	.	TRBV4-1	CASSQDWSVSYEQYF	TGCGCCAGCAGCCAAGATTGGTCAGTCTCCTACGAGCAGTACTTC
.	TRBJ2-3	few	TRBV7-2	CASSPEGPGDTQYF	TGTGCCAGCAGCCCTGAGGGGCCGGGTGATACGCAGTATTTT
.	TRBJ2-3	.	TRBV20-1	CSARDLRLPYPWTQYF	TGCAGTGCTAGAGATTTGAGACTCCCGTATCCGTGGACGCAGTATTTT
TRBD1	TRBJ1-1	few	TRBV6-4	CASRERDSSVAFF	TGTGCCAGCAGAGAGCGGGACAGCTCGGTCGCTTTCTTT
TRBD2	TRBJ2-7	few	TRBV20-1	CSARGLAESYEQYF	TGCAGTGCTAGAGGACTAGCGGAATCCTACGAGCAGTACTTC
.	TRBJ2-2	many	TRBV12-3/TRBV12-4	CASTNPSTGELFF	TGTGCCAGCACCAACCCGAGCACCGGGGAGCTGTTTTTT
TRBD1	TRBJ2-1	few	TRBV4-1	CASSLRQGVGKNNEQFF	TGCGCCAGCAGCCTCAGACAGGGGGTAGGGAAGAACAATGAGCAGTTCTTC
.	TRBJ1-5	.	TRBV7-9	CASSFEDSNQPQHF	TGTGCCAGCAGCTTTGAAGATAGCAATCAGCCCCAGCATTTT
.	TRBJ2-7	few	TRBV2	CASSPLLDEQYF	TGTGCCAGCAGTCCTCTTTTGGACGAGCAGTACTTC
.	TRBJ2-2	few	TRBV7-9	CASSETGDWDTGELFF	TGTGCCAGCAGCGAGACAGGCGACTGGGACACCGGGGAGCTGTTTTTT
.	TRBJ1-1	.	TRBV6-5	CASSYSGLGTEAFF	TGTGCCAGCAGTTACTCTGGGCTGGGGACTGAAGCTTTCTTT
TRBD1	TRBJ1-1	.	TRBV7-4	CASSFGTGAWGNTEAFF	TGTGCCAGCAGCTTCGGGACAGGGGCTTGGGGGAACACTGAAGCTTTCTTT
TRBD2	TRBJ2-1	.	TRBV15	CATSRLAGGLDEQFF	TGTGCCACCAGCAGACTAGCGGGAGGTCTCGATGAGCAGTTCTTC
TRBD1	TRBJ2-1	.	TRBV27	CASSPGTVCFF	TGTGCCAGCAGTCCCGGGACAGTTTGTTTCTTC
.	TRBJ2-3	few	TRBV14	CASSPTATDTQYF	TGTGCCAGCAGCCCGACAGCCACAGATACGCAGTATTTT
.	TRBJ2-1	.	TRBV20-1	CSARGEVGTDEQFF	TGCAGTGCTAGGGGAGAAGTAGGGACCGATGAGCAGTTCTTC
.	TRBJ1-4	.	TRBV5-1	CASSLGMRVPQLFF	TGCGCCAGCAGCCTAGGGATGAGGGTCCCCCAGCTGTTTTTT
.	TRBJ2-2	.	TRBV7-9	CASSLVLASGELFF	TGTGCCAGCAGCTTAGTGCTAGCTTCTGGGGAGCTGTTTTTT
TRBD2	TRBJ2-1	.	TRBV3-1	CASSLAGAYNNEQFF	TGTGCCAGCAGCCTAGCGGGGGCTTATAACAATGAGCAGTTCTTC
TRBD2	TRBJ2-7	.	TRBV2	CAGRPGQGLAGEYTSYEQYF	TGTGCCGGTAGACCGGGACAGGGACTAGCGGGTGAATATACCTCCTACGAGCAGTACTTC
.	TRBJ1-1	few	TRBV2	CASSDGGSAFF	TGTGCCAGCAGTGATGGTGGTTCTGCTTTCTTT
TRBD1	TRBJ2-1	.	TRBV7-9	CASSTKQGVAEYNEQFF	TGTGCCAGCAGCACCAAACAGGGGGTAGCGGAGTACAATGAGCAGTTCTTC
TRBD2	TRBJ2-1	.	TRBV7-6	CASSSPQGQGGVSGRAGEQFF	TGTGCCAGCAGCTCCCCCCAGGGGCAGGGGGGCGTTAGCGGGAGGGCCGGCGAGCAGTTCTTC
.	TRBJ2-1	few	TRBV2	CASSVATPMTEQFF	TGTGCCAGCAGTGTGGCTACTCCCATGACTGAGCAGTTCTTC
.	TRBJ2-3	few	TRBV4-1	CASSQEFGAGRADTQYF	TGCGCCAGCAGCCAAGAATTCGGAGCCGGTCGGGCAGATACGCAGTATTTT
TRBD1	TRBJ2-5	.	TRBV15	CATSDRAGETQYF	TGTGCCACCAGCGACAGGGCTGGGGAGACCCAGTACTTC
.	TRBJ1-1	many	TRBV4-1	CASSPLGLGNTEAFF	TGCGCCAGCAGCCCCCTCGGTTTGGGGAACACTGAAGCTTTCTTT
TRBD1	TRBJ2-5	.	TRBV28	CASSPARTGVQETQYF	TGTGCCAGCAGTCCCGCGAGGACAGGGGTACAAGAGACCCAGTACTTC
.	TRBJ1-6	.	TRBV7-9	CASSLDSYISPLHF	TGTGCCAGCAGCCTCGACAGCTATATTTCACCCCTCCACTTT
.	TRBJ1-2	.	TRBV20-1	CSARATDHQDYGYTF	TGCAGTGCTAGAGCCACGGACCACCAGGACTATGGCTACACCTTC
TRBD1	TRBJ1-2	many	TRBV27	CASSLGQGYGGYTF	TGTGCCAGCAGTCTCGGACAGGGGTACGGTGGCTACACCTTC
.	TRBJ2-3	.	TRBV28	CASSLFPSVTSTDTQYF	TGTGCCAGCAGTTTATTCCCTAGCGTCACTAGCACAGATACGCAGTATTTT
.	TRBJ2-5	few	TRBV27	CASSTVEGTETQYF	TGTGCCAGCAGTACGGTGGAGGGCACGGAGACCCAGTACTTC
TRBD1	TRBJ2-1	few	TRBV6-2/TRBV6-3	CASSYAPRDRGFNEQFF	TGTGCCAGCAGTTACGCCCCCCGGGACAGGGGGTTCAATGAGCAGTTCTTC
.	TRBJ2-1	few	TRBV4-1	CASSQEDNYNEQFF	TGCGCCAGCAGCCAAGAGGATAATTACAATGAGCAGTTCTTC
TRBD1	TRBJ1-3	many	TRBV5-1	CASTSDRGPGNTIYF	TGCGCCAGCACCTCCGACAGGGGGCCTGGAAACACCATATATTTT
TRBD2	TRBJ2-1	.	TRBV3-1	CASSQRLAHNEQFF	TGTGCCAGCAGCCAACGACTAGCGCACAATGAGCAGTTCTTC
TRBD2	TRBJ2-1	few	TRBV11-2	CASSWTRTGLAGGFEQFF	TGTGCCAGCAGCTGGACACGGACGGGACTAGCGGGAGGTTTCGAGCAGTTCTTC
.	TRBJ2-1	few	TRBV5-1	CASSLGGRPSSDEQFF	TGCGCCAGCAGCTTGGGGGGGAGGCCATCATCGGATGAGCAGTTCTTC
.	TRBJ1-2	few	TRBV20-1	CSAREGAFYGYTF	TGCAGTGCTAGAGAAGGGGCGTTCTATGGCTACACCTTC
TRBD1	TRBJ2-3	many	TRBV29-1	CSVVQGSTDTQYF	TGCAGCGTTGTACAGGGGAGCACAGATACGCAGTATTTT